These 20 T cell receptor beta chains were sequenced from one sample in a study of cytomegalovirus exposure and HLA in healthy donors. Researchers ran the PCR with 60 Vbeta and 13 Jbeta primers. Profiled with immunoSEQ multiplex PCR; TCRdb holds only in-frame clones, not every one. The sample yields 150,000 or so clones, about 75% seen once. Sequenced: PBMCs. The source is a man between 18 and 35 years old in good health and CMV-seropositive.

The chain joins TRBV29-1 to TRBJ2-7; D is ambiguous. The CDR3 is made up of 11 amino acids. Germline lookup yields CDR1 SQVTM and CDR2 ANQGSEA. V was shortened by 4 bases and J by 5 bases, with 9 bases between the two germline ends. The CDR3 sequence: CSVARRNEQYF. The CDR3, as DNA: TGCAGCGTTGCCCGCAGGAACGAGCAGTACTTC.

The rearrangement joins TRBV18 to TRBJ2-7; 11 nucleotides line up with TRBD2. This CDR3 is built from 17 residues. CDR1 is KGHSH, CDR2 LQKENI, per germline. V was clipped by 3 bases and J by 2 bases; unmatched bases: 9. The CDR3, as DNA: TGTGCCAGCTCACCGGCCACTAGCGGGAGTATGACCTACGAGCAGTACTTC. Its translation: CASSPATSGSMTYEQYF.

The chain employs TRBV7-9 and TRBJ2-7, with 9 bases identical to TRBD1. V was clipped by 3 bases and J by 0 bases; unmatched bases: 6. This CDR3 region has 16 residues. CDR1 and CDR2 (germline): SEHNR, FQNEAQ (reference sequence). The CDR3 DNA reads TGTGCCAGCAGCTTTGGGACAGGGATAAGCTCCTACGAGCAGTACTTC. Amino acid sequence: CASSFGTGISSYEQYF.

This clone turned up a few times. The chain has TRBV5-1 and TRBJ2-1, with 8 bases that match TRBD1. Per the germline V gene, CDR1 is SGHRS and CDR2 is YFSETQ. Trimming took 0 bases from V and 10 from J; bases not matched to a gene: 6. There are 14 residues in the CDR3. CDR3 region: CASSLDQGAGEQFF. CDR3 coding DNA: TGCGCCAGCAGCTTGGATCAGGGGGCGGGAGAGCAGTTCTTC.

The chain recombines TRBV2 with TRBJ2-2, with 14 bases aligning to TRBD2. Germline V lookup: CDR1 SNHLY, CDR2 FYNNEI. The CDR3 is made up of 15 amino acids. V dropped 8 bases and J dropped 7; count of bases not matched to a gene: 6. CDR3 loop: CASGGLAGADGELFF. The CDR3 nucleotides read TGTGCCAGCGGGGGACTAGCGGGAGCGGACGGGGAGCTGTTTTTT.

Here the CDR3 reads CASSSQPGPSGQPQHF. In nucleotides, the CDR3 is TGTGCCAGCAGCTCCCAACCCGGACCCTCGGGGCAGCCCCAGCATTTT. V usage is TRBV11-2 and J usage is TRBJ1-5; no clear D gene. Germline CDR1 reads SGHAT; CDR2 reads FQNNGV. The CDR3 is made up of 16 amino acids. V lost 4 bases to trimming and J lost 7 bases, with 20 bases between them.

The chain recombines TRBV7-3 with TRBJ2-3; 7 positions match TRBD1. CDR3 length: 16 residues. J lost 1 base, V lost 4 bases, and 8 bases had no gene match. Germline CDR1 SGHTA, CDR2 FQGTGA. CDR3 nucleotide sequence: TGTGCCAGCAGCTCAGGCGGTACAGGGGGCACAGATACGCAGTATTTT. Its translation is CASSSGGTGGTDTQYF.

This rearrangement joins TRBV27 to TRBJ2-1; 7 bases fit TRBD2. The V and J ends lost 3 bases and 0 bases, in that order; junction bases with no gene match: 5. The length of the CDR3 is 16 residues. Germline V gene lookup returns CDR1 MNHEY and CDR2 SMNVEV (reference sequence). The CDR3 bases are TGTGCCAGCAGTTTCATCGCGGGAGTCTCCTACAATGAGCAGTTCTTC. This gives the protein CASSFIAGVSYNEQFF.

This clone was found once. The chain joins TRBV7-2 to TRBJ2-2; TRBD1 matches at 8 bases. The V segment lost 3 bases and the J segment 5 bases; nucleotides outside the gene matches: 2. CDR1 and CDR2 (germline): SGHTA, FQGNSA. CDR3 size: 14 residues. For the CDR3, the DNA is TGTGCCAGCAGCTTGGGACAGGCTACCGGGGAGCTGTTTTTT. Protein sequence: CASSLGQATGELFF. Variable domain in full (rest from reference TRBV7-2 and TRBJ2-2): GAGVSQSPSNKVTEKGKDVELRCDPISGHTALYWYRQSLGQGLEFLIYFQGNSAPDKSGLPSDRFSAERTGGSVSTLTIQRTQQEDSAVYLCASSLGQATGELFFGEGSRLTVL.

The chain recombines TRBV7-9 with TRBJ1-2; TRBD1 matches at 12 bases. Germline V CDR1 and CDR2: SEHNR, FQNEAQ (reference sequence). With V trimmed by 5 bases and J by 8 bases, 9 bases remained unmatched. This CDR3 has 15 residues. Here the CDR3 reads CASSPGTGGGIGYTF. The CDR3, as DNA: TGTGCCAGCAGCCCCGGGACAGGGGGCGGGATAGGCTACACCTTC.

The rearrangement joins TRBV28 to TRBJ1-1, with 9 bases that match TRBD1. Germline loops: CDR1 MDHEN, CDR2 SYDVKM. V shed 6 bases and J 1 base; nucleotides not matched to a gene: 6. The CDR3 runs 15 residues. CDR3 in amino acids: CASRPPGQGNTEAFF. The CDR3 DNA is TGTGCCAGCAGGCCCCCGGGACAGGGGAACACTGAAGCTTTCTTT.

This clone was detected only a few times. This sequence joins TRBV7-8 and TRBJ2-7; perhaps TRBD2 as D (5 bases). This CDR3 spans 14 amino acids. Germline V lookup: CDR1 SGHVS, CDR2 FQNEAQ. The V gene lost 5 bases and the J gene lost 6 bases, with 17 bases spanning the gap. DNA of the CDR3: TGTGCCAGCAGCCCTACCTCGGGAATTTCCGAGCAGTACTTC. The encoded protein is CASSPTSGISEQYF.

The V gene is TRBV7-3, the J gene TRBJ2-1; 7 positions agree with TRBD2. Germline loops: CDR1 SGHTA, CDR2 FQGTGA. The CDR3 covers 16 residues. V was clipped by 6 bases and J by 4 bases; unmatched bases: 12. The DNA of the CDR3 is TGTGCCAGCAGTCCAAGCGGGGCCGGGGCGTACAATGAGCAGTTCTTC. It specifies CASSPSGAGAYNEQFF.

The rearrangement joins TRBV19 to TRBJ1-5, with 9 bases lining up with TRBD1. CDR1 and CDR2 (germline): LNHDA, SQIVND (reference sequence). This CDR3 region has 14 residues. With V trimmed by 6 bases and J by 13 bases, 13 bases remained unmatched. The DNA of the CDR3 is TGTGCCAGTAGCGACACCGGGACAGGGTATGGTCAGCATTTT. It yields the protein CASSDTGTGYGQHF.

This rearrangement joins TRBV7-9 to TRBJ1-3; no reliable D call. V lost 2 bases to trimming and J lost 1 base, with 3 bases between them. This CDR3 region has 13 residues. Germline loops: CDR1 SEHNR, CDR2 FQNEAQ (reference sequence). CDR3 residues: CASSLSSGNTIYF. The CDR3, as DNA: TGTGCCAGCAGCTTATCTTCTGGAAACACCATATATTTT.

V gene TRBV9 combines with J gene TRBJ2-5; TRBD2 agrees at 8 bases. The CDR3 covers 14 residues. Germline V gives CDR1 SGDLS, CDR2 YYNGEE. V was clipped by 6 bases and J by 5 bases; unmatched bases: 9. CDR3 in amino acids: CASTQRGLGETQYF. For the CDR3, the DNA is TGTGCCAGCACCCAGAGGGGACTAGGGGAGACCCAGTACTTC. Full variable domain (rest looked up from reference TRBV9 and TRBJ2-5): DSGVTQTPKHLITATGQRVTLRCSPRSGDLSVYWYQQSLDQGLQFLIQYYNGEERAKGNILERFSAQQFPDLHSELNLSSLELGDSALYFCASTQRGLGETQYFGPGTRLLVL.

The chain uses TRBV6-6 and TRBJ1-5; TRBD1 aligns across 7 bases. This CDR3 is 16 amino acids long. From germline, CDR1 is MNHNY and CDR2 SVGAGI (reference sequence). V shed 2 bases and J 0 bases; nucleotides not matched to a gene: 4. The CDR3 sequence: CASSYGTAYSNQPQHF. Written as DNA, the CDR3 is TGTGCCAGCAGTTACGGGACAGCTTATAGCAATCAGCCCCAGCATTTT.

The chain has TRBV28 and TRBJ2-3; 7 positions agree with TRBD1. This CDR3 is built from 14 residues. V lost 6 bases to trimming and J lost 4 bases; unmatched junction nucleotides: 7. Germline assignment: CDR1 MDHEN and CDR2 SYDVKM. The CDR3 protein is CASRTTGVPDTQYF. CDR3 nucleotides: TGTGCCAGCAGGACAACAGGGGTGCCAGATACGCAGTATTTT.

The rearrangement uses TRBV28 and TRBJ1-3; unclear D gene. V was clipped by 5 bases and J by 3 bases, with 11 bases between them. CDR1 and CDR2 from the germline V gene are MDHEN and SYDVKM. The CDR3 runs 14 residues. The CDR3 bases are TGTGCCAGCAGTGAGGTGGCTATTGGAAACACCATATATTTT. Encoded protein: CASSEVAIGNTIYF.

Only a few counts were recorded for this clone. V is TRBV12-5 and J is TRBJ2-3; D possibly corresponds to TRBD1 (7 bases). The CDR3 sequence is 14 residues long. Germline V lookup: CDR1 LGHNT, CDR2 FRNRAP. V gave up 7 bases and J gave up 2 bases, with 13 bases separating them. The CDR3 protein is CASVAGQPTDTQYF. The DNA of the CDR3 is TGTGCTAGTGTTGCGGGACAGCCCACAGATACGCAGTATTTT.